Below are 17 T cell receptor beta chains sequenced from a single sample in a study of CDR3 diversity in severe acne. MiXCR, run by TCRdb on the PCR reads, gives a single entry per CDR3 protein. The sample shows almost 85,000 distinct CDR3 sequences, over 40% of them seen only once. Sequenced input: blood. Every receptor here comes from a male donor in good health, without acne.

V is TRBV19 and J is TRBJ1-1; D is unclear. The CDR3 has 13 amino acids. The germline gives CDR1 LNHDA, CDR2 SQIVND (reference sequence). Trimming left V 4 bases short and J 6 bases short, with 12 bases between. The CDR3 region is CASSTTLGAEAFF. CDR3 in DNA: TGTGCCAGTAGTACAACCTTGGGCGCTGAAGCTTTCTTT.

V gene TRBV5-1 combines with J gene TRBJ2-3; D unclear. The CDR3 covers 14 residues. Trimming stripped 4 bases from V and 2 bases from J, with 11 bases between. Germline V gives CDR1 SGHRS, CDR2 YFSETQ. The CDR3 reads CASSVGQDTDTQYF. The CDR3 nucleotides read TGCGCCAGCAGCGTCGGGCAGGACACAGATACGCAGTATTTT.

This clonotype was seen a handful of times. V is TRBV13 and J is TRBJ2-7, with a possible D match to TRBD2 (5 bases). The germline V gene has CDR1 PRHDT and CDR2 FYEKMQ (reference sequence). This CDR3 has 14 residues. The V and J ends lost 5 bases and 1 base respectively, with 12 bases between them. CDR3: CASSPIGDSYEQYF. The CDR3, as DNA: TGTGCCAGCAGCCCTATCGGGGATTCCTACGAGCAGTACTTC.

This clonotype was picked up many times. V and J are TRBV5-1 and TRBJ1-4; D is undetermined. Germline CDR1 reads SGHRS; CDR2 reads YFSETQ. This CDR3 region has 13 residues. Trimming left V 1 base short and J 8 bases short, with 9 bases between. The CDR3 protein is CASSLQGAEKLFF. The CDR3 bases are TGCGCCAGCAGCTTGCAAGGTGCGGAAAAACTGTTTTTT.

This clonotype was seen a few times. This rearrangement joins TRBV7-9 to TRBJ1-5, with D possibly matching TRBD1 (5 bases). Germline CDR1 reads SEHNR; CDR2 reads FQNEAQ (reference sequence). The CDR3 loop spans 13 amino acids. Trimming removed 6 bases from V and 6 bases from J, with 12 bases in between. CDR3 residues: CASRRGEGQPQHF. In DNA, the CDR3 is TGTGCCAGCAGACGAGGGGAGGGTCAGCCCCAGCATTTT.

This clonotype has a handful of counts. CDR3 DNA: TGCAGCGTTTCAGGACAGAGAGAGACCCAGTACTTC. Amino acids: CSVSGQRETQYF. The chain is built from TRBV29-1 and TRBJ2-5, with a tentative D call TRBD1 (6 bases). The CDR3 runs to 12 residues. V dropped 5 bases and J dropped 4 bases, with 11 bases sitting between them. From germline, CDR1 is SQVTM and CDR2 ANQGSEA.

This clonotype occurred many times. CDR3 in amino acids: CSVEASRTGRYEQYF. The CDR3 coding sequence is TGCAGCGTTGAAGCTTCGAGGACAGGGAGGTACGAGCAGTACTTC. The chain joins TRBV29-1 to TRBJ2-7, with 8 positions matching TRBD1. V trimming: 1 base; J trimming: 4 bases; junction bases outside the gene matches: 9. Germline V lookup: CDR1 SQVTM, CDR2 ANQGSEA. The CDR3 is 15 residues long.

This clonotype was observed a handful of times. Written as DNA, the CDR3 is TGTGCCACCAGTGATCAGGGACACTCGATAGCTGAAGCTTTCTTT. This gives the protein CATSDQGHSIAEAFF. The genes are TRBV24-1 and TRBJ1-1, with a possible D match to TRBD1 (6 bases). The CDR3 has 15 amino acids. Germline loops: CDR1 KGHDR, CDR2 SFDVKD. Trimming left V 3 bases short and J 6 bases short, with 16 bases between.

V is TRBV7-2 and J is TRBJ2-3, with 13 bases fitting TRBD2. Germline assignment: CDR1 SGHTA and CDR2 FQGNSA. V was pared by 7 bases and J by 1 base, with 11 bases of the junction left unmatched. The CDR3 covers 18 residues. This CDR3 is CASKTGTSGTLGTDTQYF. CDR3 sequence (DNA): TGTGCCAGCAAAACCGGGACTAGCGGGACGTTAGGCACAGATACGCAGTATTTT. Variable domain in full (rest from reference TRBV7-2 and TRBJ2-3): GAGVSQSPSNKVTEKGKDVELRCDPISGHTALYWYRQSLGQGLEFLIYFQGNSAPDKSGLPSDRFSAERTGGSVSTLTIQRTQQEDSAVYLCASKTGTSGTLGTDTQYFGPGTRLTVL.

CDR3 nucleotide sequence: TGTGCCAGCAGAGGGAATCCCCCGGAGACCCAGTACTTC. As protein: CASRGNPPETQYF. This rearrangement joins TRBV2 to TRBJ2-7, with D unclear. The tail of the sequence fits TRBJ2-5 better, so the J call may be wrong. The CDR3 is 13 residues long. Germline CDR1 and CDR2: SNHLY and FYNNEI.

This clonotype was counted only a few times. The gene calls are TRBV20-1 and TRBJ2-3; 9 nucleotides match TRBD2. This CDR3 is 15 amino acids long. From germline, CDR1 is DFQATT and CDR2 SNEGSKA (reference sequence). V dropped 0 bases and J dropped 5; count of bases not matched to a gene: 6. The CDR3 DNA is TGCAGTGCTAGAGACCCTAGCGGGGCGGTAGATACGCAGTATTTT. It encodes CSARDPSGAVDTQYF.

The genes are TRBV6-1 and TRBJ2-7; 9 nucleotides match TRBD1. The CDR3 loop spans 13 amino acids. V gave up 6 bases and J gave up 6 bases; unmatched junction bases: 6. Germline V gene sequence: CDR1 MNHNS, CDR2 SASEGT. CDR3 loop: CASRIQGALEQYF. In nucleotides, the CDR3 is TGTGCCAGCAGGATACAGGGGGCGCTCGAGCAGTACTTC.

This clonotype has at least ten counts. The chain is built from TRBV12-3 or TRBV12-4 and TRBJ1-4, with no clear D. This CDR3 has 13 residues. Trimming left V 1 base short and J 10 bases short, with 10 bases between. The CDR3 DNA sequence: TGTGCCAGCAGTTTAGGGGTGTGGGGAAAACTGTTTTTT. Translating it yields CASSLGVWGKLFF.

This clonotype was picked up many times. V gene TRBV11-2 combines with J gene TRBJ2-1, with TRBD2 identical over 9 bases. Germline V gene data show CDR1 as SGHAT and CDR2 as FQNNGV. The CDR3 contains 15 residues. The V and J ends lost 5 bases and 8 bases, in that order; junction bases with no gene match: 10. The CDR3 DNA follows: TGTGCCAGCAGCCCCTGGGAGAGCGGGAGGCATGAGCAGTTCTTC. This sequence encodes CASSPWESGRHEQFF.

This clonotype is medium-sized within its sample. In DNA form, the CDR3 reads TGTGCCAGCAGCCATGAGGGGCGCACAGATACGCAGTATTTT. It yields the protein CASSHEGRTDTQYF. The chain uses TRBV3-1 and TRBJ2-3; perhaps D is TRBD1 or TRBD2 (5 bases each). V shed 3 bases and J shed 1 base, with 8 bases lying between them. CDR1 and CDR2 (germline): LGHDT, YNNKEL (reference sequence). The CDR3 spans 14 residues.

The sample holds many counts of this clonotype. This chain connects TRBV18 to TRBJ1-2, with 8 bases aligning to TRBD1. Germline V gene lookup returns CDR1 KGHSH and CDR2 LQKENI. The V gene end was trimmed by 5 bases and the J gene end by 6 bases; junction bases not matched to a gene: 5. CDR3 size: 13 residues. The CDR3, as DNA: TGTGCCAGCTCATCAGGGGGCGCAAATGGCTACACCTTC. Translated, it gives CASSSGGANGYTF.

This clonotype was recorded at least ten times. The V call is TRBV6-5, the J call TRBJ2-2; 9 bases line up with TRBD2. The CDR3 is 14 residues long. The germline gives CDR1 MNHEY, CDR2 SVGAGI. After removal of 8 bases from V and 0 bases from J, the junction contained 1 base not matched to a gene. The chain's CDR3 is CASLAGANTGELFF. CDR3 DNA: TGTGCCAGCTTAGCGGGGGCGAACACCGGGGAGCTGTTTTTT.